Following are 14 T cell receptor beta chains from one sample sequenced in a study of shared clonotypes between healthy human individuals. Generated by immunoSEQ multiplex PCR, the TCRdb table keeps only in-frame clones and is missing some. The sample lists 1.4 million or so clones, roughly 98.5% seen once, with approximately 0.4% in the top ten. The source material was naive CD4+ T cells sorted from blood. The subset: CD45RA+ positively selected. The receptors stem from a man between 25 and 39 years old in good health.

This rearrangement joins TRBV6-1 to TRBJ2-5; TRBD2 matches 14 bases. V trimming: 6 bases; J trimming: 5 bases; junction bases outside the gene matches: 5. CDR3 size: 15 residues. Germline CDR1 reads MNHNS; CDR2 reads SASEGT. CDR3 residues: CASRRLAGGPETQYF. CDR3 coding DNA: TGTGCCAGCAGAAGACTAGCGGGAGGGCCTGAGACCCAGTACTTC.

The CDR3 DNA is TGTGCCAGCAGTTTATTGGGACAGAACTCCTACAATGAGCAGTTCTTC. Its protein product is CASSLLGQNSYNEQFF. The V and J genes are TRBV27 and TRBJ2-1; TRBD1 agrees at 7 bases. The CDR3 has 16 residues. J lost 0 bases, V lost 1 base, and 3 bases had no gene match. Germline-derived CDR1 and CDR2 are MNHEY and SMNVEV (reference sequence).

The CDR3 is CASSLVTAGDREQYF. The CDR3 coding sequence is TGTGCCAGCAGCTTAGTAACAGCGGGGGACCGCGAGCAGTACTTC. V gene TRBV7-8 combines with J gene TRBJ2-7, with 8 bases aligning to TRBD2. Per the germline V gene, CDR1 is SGHVS and CDR2 is FQNEAQ. This CDR3 comprises 15 residues. V lost 1 base, J lost 6 bases, and 8 bases stayed unmatched.

The V gene is TRBV7-3, the J gene TRBJ2-5; D is unresolved. V lost 0 bases to trimming and J lost 1 base, with 9 bases between them. The CDR3 extends over 15 amino acids. Germline V gene lookup returns CDR1 SGHTA and CDR2 FQGTGA. Written as DNA, the CDR3 is TGTGCCAGCAGCTTAACGGGAAGGACCCAAGAGACCCAGTACTTC. This encodes CASSLTGRTQETQYF.

The chain is built from TRBV2 and TRBJ1-5, with 10 bases identical to TRBD1. The length of the CDR3 is 18 residues. The junction had 10 bases not matched to a gene; V was cut back by 5 bases and J by 0 bases. Germline values: CDR1 SNHLY, CDR2 FYNNEI. CDR3 region: CASSSRQGANLSNQPQHF. Here the CDR3 DNA reads TGTGCCAGCAGTTCGCGACAGGGGGCCAACCTTAGCAATCAGCCCCAGCATTTT.

The CDR3 DNA follows: TGTGCCAGCAAGGACCCCTCGAACACCGGGGAGCTGTTTTTT. Amino acid sequence: CASKDPSNTGELFF. The chain is built from TRBV27 and TRBJ2-2; D is uncertain. CDR1 and CDR2 from the germline V gene are MNHEY and SMNVEV (reference sequence). This CDR3 region has 14 residues. The V end was cut by 7 bases, the J end by 0 bases, with 9 bases between.

CDR3 sequence (DNA): TGTGCCAGCAGCCTAGGGACTAGCGGGAGGGCCTTGAATGAGCAGTTCTTC. The encoded protein is CASSLGTSGRALNEQFF. The chain couples TRBV7-6 to TRBJ2-1, with 16 bases matching TRBD2. CDR3 length equals 17 residues. Looked up from germline, CDR1 is SGHVS and CDR2 is FNYEAQ. V lost 5 bases to trimming and J lost 7 bases; unmatched junction nucleotides: 8.

The CDR3 is CASSYRRGNTGELFF. As DNA, the CDR3 is TGTGCCAGCAGTTACCGCAGGGGTAACACCGGGGAGCTGTTTTTT. V is TRBV6-5 and J is TRBJ2-2; D perhaps matches TRBD1 (6 bases). This CDR3 is 15 amino acids long. Trimming stripped 2 bases from V and 2 bases from J, with 9 bases between. CDR1 and CDR2 (germline): MNHEY, SVGAGI.

This chain joins TRBV5-1 and TRBJ2-3, with unresolved D. Trimming left V 0 bases short and J 5 bases short, with 13 bases between. The CDR3 runs 15 residues. Germline V lookup: CDR1 SGHRS, CDR2 YFSETQ. The CDR3 nucleotides read TGCGCCAGCAGCTTGGGTATTGGACGGTTAGATACGCAGTATTTT. This gives the protein CASSLGIGRLDTQYF. The entire variable domain, with the rest obtained from reference TRBV5-1 and TRBJ2-3, is as follows: KAGVTQTPRYLIKTRGQQVTLSCSPISGHRSVSWYQQTPGQGLQFLFEYFSETQRNKGNFPGRFSGRQFSNSRSEMNVSTLELGDSALYLCASSLGIGRLDTQYFGPGTRLTVL.

The chain couples TRBV11-3 to TRBJ2-3; no clear D gene. This CDR3 comprises 14 residues. The germline V gene has CDR1 SGHNT and CDR2 YENEEA. Trimming removed 0 bases from V and 7 bases from J, with 11 bases in between. CDR3 region: CASSLDSVGYTQYF. The CDR3 nucleotides are TGTGCCAGCAGCTTAGACAGTGTCGGCTATACGCAGTATTTT.

The chain links TRBV6-1 to TRBJ2-1; D is undetermined. V was shortened by 2 bases and J by 4 bases, with 15 bases between the two germline ends. This CDR3 region has 16 residues. CDR1 MNHNS and CDR2 SASEGT come from the germline V gene. The CDR3 protein is CASSEIDKRWYNEQFF. The CDR3 nucleotides read TGTGCCAGCAGTGAAATTGATAAGCGTTGGTACAATGAGCAGTTCTTC.

The chain links TRBV27 to TRBJ2-7; maybe TRBD2 (5 bases). The CDR3 extends over 11 amino acids. Germline CDR1 MNHEY, CDR2 SMNVEV (reference sequence). Trimming took off 3 bases at V and 7 bases at J, with 7 bases between the two ends. DNA of the CDR3: TGTGCCAGCAGTTTTTCGGGAGAGCAGTACTTC. It codes for CASSFSGEQYF.

The chain couples TRBV10-2 to TRBJ2-2, with D perhaps matching TRBD2 (6 bases). The V gene lost 4 bases and the J gene lost 4 bases, with 16 bases spanning the gap. Germline V lookup: CDR1 WSHSY, CDR2 SAAADI. CDR3 length: 16 amino acids. DNA for the CDR3: TGCGCCAGCAGTGTATTGGGGCGGGATGGCACCGGGGAGCTGTTTTTT. Its translation: CASSVLGRDGTGELFF.

This chain links TRBV7-3 with TRBJ1-1; D is unclear. Between the trimmed V and J ends, which lost 3 bases and 1 base, there was a span of 6 bases. This CDR3 contains 13 residues. Germline V CDR1 and CDR2: SGHTA, FQGTGA. CDR3 coding DNA: TGTGCCAGCAGCTTTGGAGGGAACACTGAAGCTTTCTTT. It yields the protein CASSFGGNTEAFF.